The entry that follows covers one TCR beta chain sequence. These data come from a study of blood T cell repertoires in COVID-19. Germline V gene data show CDR1 as SGHKS and CDR2 as YYEKEE (reference sequence). The CDR3 covers 16 residues. The germline V and J ends were trimmed by 0 bases and 2 bases, with 9 bases remaining between them. Enrollees, about 18 to 89 years old, lived in approximately 24 US areas. Which cohort a participant joined came from the clinical history participants gave. Each recovered donor of Cohort 3 presented with two negative PCRs, clearance, or symptom resolution. Data came from immunoSEQ multiplex PCR; TCRdb stores just in-frame clones and leaves some out. The sample shows approximately 360,000 clones, over 80% of them seen only once.

The specimen sequenced was PBMCs or T cells enriched from blood (not recorded which). This sequence was found in a woman between 45 and 65 years old who had recovered from COVID-19. The J gene is TRBJ1-6, the V gene TRBV5-5; D ambiguous. CDR3 loop: CASSLDRGTYNSPLHF. CDR3 nucleotides: TGTGCCAGCAGCTTGGACCGAGGCACCTATAATTCACCCCTCCACTTT. Looking up the rest from reference TRBV5-5 and TRBJ1-6 gives the full variable domain: DAGVTQSPTHLIKTRGQQVTLRCSPISGHKSVSWYQQVLGQGPQFIFQYYEKEERGRGNFPDRFSARQFPNYSSELNVNALLLGDSALYLCASSLDRGTYNSPLHFGNGTRLTVT.